This passage covers 10 T cell receptor beta chains from one sample sequenced in a study of T-cell reconstitution after alpha-beta-depleted transplantation in children. Unique molecular identifiers featured in how the TCRbeta library was prepared. TCRdb itself ran the PCR reads through MiXCR, one entry per CDR3 protein. Of around 600,000 distinct CDR3 sequences listed, about 15% are singletons. The sequencing here drew on PBMCs from the stem cell graft donor, taken from the stem cell graft. The receptors shown here come from a human donor who donated a stem cell graft to a child with acute myeloid leukemia.

Concerning this clonotype itself: A read error is possible here, since a much larger clone lies one base away. This sequence joins TRBV13 and TRBJ2-1; TRBD2 aligns across 11 bases. The germline gives CDR1 PRHDT, CDR2 FYEKMQ (reference sequence). The CDR3 runs to 15 residues. Trimming cost V 5 bases and J 2 bases; bases outside gene matches: 2. The CDR3 region is CASSGGLAAYNEQFF. CDR3 in DNA: TGTGCCAGCAGCGGGGGACTAGCGGCCTACAATGAGCAGTTCTTC.

This clonotype appeared many times. The genes are TRBV12-3 or TRBV12-4 and TRBJ1-1; 9 bases align to TRBD1. The CDR3 sequence is 14 residues long. Losses at the gene ends were 8 bases for V and 5 bases for J; bases not matched to a gene: 9. The CDR3 nucleotides are TGTGCCAGCCGCGATGGGACAGGGAGGACTGAAGCTTTCTTT. Translated, it gives CASRDGTGRTEAFF.

The chain couples TRBV29-1 to TRBJ2-7; either TRBD1 or TRBD2 may fit D (5 bases each). CDR3 length: 14 amino acids. The germline gives CDR1 SQVTM, CDR2 ANQGSEA. With 6 bases removed from V and 2 bases from J, the gap between germline ends came to 17 bases. CDR3 in DNA: TGCAGCGTCGAGATCCCGGGGCGTCCCTACGAGCAGTACGTC. Translating gives CSVEIPGRPYEQYV.

This clonotype was counted many times. The J gene is TRBJ1-5, the V gene TRBV20-1, with D unclear. Germline lookup yields CDR1 DFQATT and CDR2 SNEGSKA (reference sequence). Trimming stripped 6 bases from V and 0 bases from J, with 9 bases between. The CDR3 is 13 amino acids. The CDR3 here is CSAKDFSNQPQHF. CDR3 sequence (DNA): TGCAGTGCAAAGGACTTTAGCAATCAGCCCCAGCATTTT.

This clonotype has a handful of counts. The rearrangement links TRBV21-1 to TRBJ2-1. TRBV21-1 is a pseudogene. The CDR3 is 16 residues long. In DNA, the CDR3 is TGTGCCAGCAGCAAAGTGGTTTGGGTAGGCTACAATGAGCAGTTCTTC. It is translated as CASSKVVWVGYNEQFF.

This clonotype was recorded at least ten times. CDR3 region: CASSPGQPSTDTQYF. CDR3 bases: TGTGCCAGCAGCCCGGGACAGCCAAGCACAGATACGCAGTATTTT. The chain employs TRBV5-6 and TRBJ2-3; TRBD1 matches 7 bases. The CDR3 is made up of 15 amino acids. CDR1 is SGHDT and CDR2 is YYEEEE in the germline V gene. With 4 bases clipped from V and 0 bases from J, the junction kept 5 bases outside the gene matches. The whole variable domain, filled in from reference TRBV5-6 and TRBJ2-3, reads DAGVTQSPTHLIKTRGQQVTLRCSPKSGHDTVSWYQQALGQGPQFIFQYYEEEERQRGNFPDRFSGHQFPNYSSELNVNALLLGDSALYLCASSPGQPSTDTQYFGPGTRLTVL.

This clonotype has at least ten counts. The chain is built from TRBV5-1 and TRBJ1-2; weak D call: TRBD1 (5 bases). The length of the CDR3 is 16 residues. Per the germline V gene, CDR1 is SGHRS and CDR2 is YFSETQ. V shed 2 bases and J shed 5 bases, with 19 bases lying between them. This chain's CDR3 is CASSLTGTRDRYGYTF. CDR3 in DNA: TGCGCCAGCAGCTTAACCGGGACTCGCGACCGTTATGGCTACACCTTC.

The rearrangement uses TRBV7-2 and TRBJ2-1; 9 bases are shared with TRBD1. The CDR3 contains 14 residues. Trimming removed 1 base from V and 8 bases from J; junction bases left unmatched: 3. Germline-derived CDR1 and CDR2 are SGHTA and FQGNSA. The CDR3 region is CASSLGGQGDEQFF. The CDR3 bases are TGTGCCAGCAGCTTAGGGGGACAGGGTGATGAGCAGTTCTTC.

This clonotype was detected ten times or more. V gene TRBV29-1 combines with J gene TRBJ1-1; D might be TRBD1 (5 bases). Trimming took off 3 bases at V and 0 bases at J, with 14 bases between the two ends. This CDR3 has 15 residues. Germline V gene data show CDR1 as SQVTM and CDR2 as ANQGSEA. The CDR3 region is CSVDGERGMNTEAFF. DNA of the CDR3: TGCAGCGTTGACGGGGAAAGGGGAATGAACACTGAAGCTTTCTTT.

CDR3: CASTKSELMRTGELFF. CDR3 DNA: TGTGCCAGCACCAAATCGGAGCTCATGAGGACCGGGGAGCTGTTTTTT. The rearrangement uses TRBV21-1 and TRBJ2-2. TRBV21-1 is designated a pseudogene. The CDR3 is 16 amino acids.